Sequencing of this T cell receptor beta chain was carried out in a study of T cells in Graves' hyperthyroidism and ophthalmopathy. Looking at the study overall: Peripheral blood draws took place at initial diagnosis, ahead of any treatment.

With 2 bases removed from V and 0 bases from J, the gap between germline ends came to 7 bases. The germline CDR1 and CDR2 sequences are MNHNY and SVGAGI (reference sequence). The CDR3 runs to 15 residues. Researchers took RNA transcripts and amplified the TCR beta CDR3 regions from them. Carried out on the TCR CDR3, a first-round RT-PCR used the HTBI primer set. TCRdb ran MiXCR on the multiplex PCR reads and lists one entry per CDR3 protein. Here the sample spans some 770,000 distinct CDR3 sequences, 16% being singletons. Study conclusions and caveats: The model made its ophthalmopathy prediction, and onset followed a median around 6.5 months later. Also found in blood were most expanded thyroid clonotypes above 0.001.

A lack of ophthalmopathy progression within 18 months defined stable Graves' hyperthyroidism. This clonotype was picked up many times. The antigen is unknown. The receptor's source is a man younger than 35 with Graves' hyperthyroidism. Material for sequencing was blood. The rearrangement links TRBV6-6 to TRBJ2-2, with D perhaps matching TRBD2 (6 bases). CDR3 sequence (DNA): TGTGCCAGCAGTTACGGGAGGCCGAACACCGGGGAGCTGTTTTTT. It yields the protein CASSYGRPNTGELFF.